These T cell receptor beta chains were read from a single sample in a study of blood T cell repertoires in COVID-19. Data came from immunoSEQ multiplex PCR; TCRdb stores just in-frame clones and leaves some out. The sample holds 200,000 to 300,000 clones; approximately 86% are singletons and the top ten take approximately 2%. Sequenced material: peripheral blood. The receptors here all came from a man aged 25-40 years with active or convalescent COVID-19. Both conserved end residues are trimmed from each CDR3. Each record gives: D gene, V gene, J gene, CDR3 length, CDR3 protein. The D gene is left open where the match is weak.

>.|TRBV9|TRBJ1-1|11
ASSVSDRTEAF
>.|TRBV18|TRBJ1-3|13
ASSPSSAGGNTIY
>.|TRBV6-6|TRBJ2-5|11
ASSYSEGETQY
>.|TRBV4-1|TRBJ1-2|12
ASSQAQGLYGYT
>TRBD1|TRBV6-5|TRBJ1-6|13
ASRKHDRGLSPLH
>.|TRBV4-2|TRBJ1-4|13
ASSQEQGGHEKLF
>.|TRBV4-2|TRBJ1-2|15
ASSQESRGSLLDGYT
>.|TRBV4-1|TRBJ1-2|13
ASSLRTQTNYGYT
>.|TRBV19|TRBJ1-5|13
ASTMTVGTSQPQH
>TRBD2|TRBV5-1|TRBJ2-5|12
ASSQNRDYETQY
>.|TRBV2|TRBJ2-2|12
ASGGEVDTGELF
>TRBD2|TRBV4-2|TRBJ2-7|16
ASSKGLAGGNTYYEQY
>TRBD1|TRBV7-2|TRBJ2-2|11
ASSRTGPGELF
>.|TRBV5-1|TRBJ1-1|10
ASSFDTTEAF
>TRBD1|TRBV27|TRBJ1-4|12
ASSFSGGNEKLF
>.|TRBV18|TRBJ1-2|11
ASSRDSTYGYT
>TRBD2|TRBV3-1/TRBV3-2|TRBJ2-7|13
ASSHTSGGSYEQY
>TRBD1|TRBV29-1|TRBJ1-3|14
SVESGQGISGNTIY
>.|TRBV6-6|TRBJ1-2|13
ASRIKGGEFSGYT
>.|TRBV15|TRBJ1-2|13
ATSRGTGLNYGYT
>.|TRBV5-4|TRBJ1-2|13
ASSSGGPASYGYT
>TRBD2|TRBV5-1|TRBJ2-3|14
ASSFSSGGARDTQY
>.|TRBV19|TRBJ2-7|13
ASSPRQVHPYEQY
>.|TRBV9|TRBJ1-6|12
ASSAGGLNSPLH
>.|TRBV19|TRBJ2-3|13
ASSIAHRSTDTQY
>.|TRBV2|TRBJ1-2|13
ASSGARGGARGYT
>.|TRBV6-5|TRBJ2-5|12
ASSYSGTQKTQY
>.|TRBV19|TRBJ1-1|14
ASSQLTGPGGTEAF
>TRBD1|TRBV3-1/TRBV3-2|TRBJ1-1|14
ASSQIGQGATTEAF
>TRBD1|TRBV7-9|TRBJ2-5|14
ASSPTTDRDAETQY
>.|TRBV19|TRBJ1-6|11
ASSEEVNSPLH
>TRBD2|TRBV2|TRBJ2-5|13
ASSDSRTSAETQY
>TRBD2|TRBV7-8|TRBJ2-1|16
ASSLVGGLAGGQNEQF
>TRBD2|TRBV7-6|TRBJ2-1|16
ASSPGLAGGRSYNEQF
>TRBD2|TRBV30|TRBJ2-1|11
AWSDQAGGEQF
>TRBD1|TRBV2|TRBJ1-2|13
ASSRGQGGFYGYT
>TRBD2|TRBV5-1|TRBJ2-3|14
ASSMEGLAGVNKQY
>.|TRBV7-2|TRBJ2-7|11
ASSYGVSYEQY
>.|TRBV9|TRBJ2-6|13
ASSLRRSGANVLT
>TRBD1|TRBV7-9|TRBJ1-1|12
ATRTGTLNTEAF
>TRBD2|TRBV2|TRBJ2-3|16
ASSEWFVAGGYTDTQY
>TRBD2|TRBV7-2|TRBJ2-3|12
ASSYGTSADTQY
>TRBD1|TRBV5-4|TRBJ1-1|14
ASGRDRGNMNTEAF
>TRBD1|TRBV11-3|TRBJ2-1|12
ASSPGTGSNEQF
>TRBD2|TRBV5-1|TRBJ2-7|13
ASSFERGASYEQY
>.|TRBV18|TRBJ1-1|11
ASSVAMNTEAF
>TRBD1|TRBV6-5|TRBJ1-5|13
ASSTTDRAFQPQH
>.|TRBV5-1|TRBJ2-5|12
ASSLAYYQETQY
>.|TRBV6-5|TRBJ1-4|10
ASREGKEKLF
>.|TRBV7-9|TRBJ1-1|9
AVGENTEAF
>TRBD1|TRBV2|TRBJ2-5|16
ASSVGTGGSLEEETQY
>.|TRBV28|TRBJ1-3|14
ASHGAQYSSGNTIY
>.|TRBV19|TRBJ1-3|13
ASSLGGYSGNTIY
>TRBD1|TRBV19|TRBJ1-1|14
ASSRGQGVKNTEAF